One sample yielded the 23 T cell receptor beta chains listed below, sequenced in a study of neoadjuvant anti-PD-1 for oral cavity cancer (dated by TCRdb to about 2021). The sample's time point, from its label and the paper: after neoadjuvant nivolumab, at surgical resection. Preparation of the library involved the immunoSEQ multiplex PCR assay. The clones in this table, taken by TCRdb from immuneACCESS, are in-frame only. Not every clone is retained; where verified, under half of the shortfall comes from an unresolved V gene, and the cause of the rest is unknown. The sample table records just over 65,000 clones; roughly 81% of these occur just once. The top ten clones comprise around 3.2% of the sample. This specimen was PBMCs, taken after nivolumab (anti-PD-1) treatment. Receptors originate from a person aged 40 to 85 with oral cavity squamous cell carcinoma.

The chain joins TRBV5-5 to TRBJ1-4; TRBD1 matches 7 bases. The CDR3 is made up of 14 amino acids. Per the germline V gene, CDR1 is SGHKS and CDR2 is YYEKEE (reference sequence). V trimming: 4 bases; J trimming: 8 bases; junction bases outside the gene matches: 8. The CDR3 sequence is CASSQTGIGEKLFF. As DNA, the CDR3 is TGTGCCAGCAGCCAGACAGGGATTGGGGAAAAACTGTTTTTT.

The chain uses TRBV14 and TRBJ2-1; TRBD2 aligns across 8 bases. The CDR3 is 16 residues long. Germline V CDR1 and CDR2: SGHDN, FVKESK. Trimming cost V 4 bases and J 7 bases; bases outside gene matches: 12. CDR3 residues: CASSPHSAGRANEQFF. Here the CDR3 DNA reads TGTGCCAGCAGCCCCCATAGCGCCGGGAGGGCGAATGAGCAGTTCTTC.

The chain uses TRBV18 and TRBJ1-5, with a possible D match to TRBD1 (6 bases). The length of the CDR3 is 13 residues. The germline gives CDR1 KGHSH, CDR2 LQKENI. The V end was cut by 2 bases, the J end by 8 bases, with 10 bases between. This CDR3 reads CASSPGQKEPQHF. The CDR3 DNA is TGTGCCAGCTCACCAGGACAGAAGGAGCCCCAGCATTTT.

Written as DNA, the CDR3 is TGTGCCAGTAGTAAGACTAGCGGGAGCTCTGGGGCCAACGTCCTGACTTTC. This translates into CASSKTSGSSGANVLTF. The chain joins TRBV19 to TRBJ2-6; 12 bases fit TRBD2. V was pared by 4 bases and J by 0 bases, with 1 base of the junction left unmatched. The V gene's germline CDR1 is LNHDA and CDR2 SQIVND (reference sequence). This CDR3 region has 17 residues.

This sequence joins TRBV9 and TRBJ2-3; the match to TRBD2 covers 7 bases. CDR1 SGDLS and CDR2 YYNGEE come from the germline V gene. V dropped 0 bases and J dropped 1; count of bases not matched to a gene: 2. This CDR3 region has 15 residues. The CDR3 is CASSVGLAGTDTQYF. The CDR3 coding sequence is TGTGCCAGCAGCGTAGGTCTAGCGGGCACAGATACGCAGTATTTT.

V gene TRBV6-5 combines with J gene TRBJ2-6; D gene unclear. The V gene's germline CDR1 is MNHEY and CDR2 SVGAGI. The ends were cut back, 8 bases at V and 4 bases at J, with 6 bases in the middle. The CDR3 contains 12 residues. CDR3 sequence (DNA): TGTGCCAGCCTGGGGGGGGCCAACGTCCTGACTTTC. It yields the protein CASLGGANVLTF.

The chain combines TRBV6-1 with TRBJ1-1; D is uncertain. V was shortened by 6 bases and J by 4 bases, with 12 bases between the two germline ends. This CDR3 spans 13 amino acids. Per germline, CDR1 MNHNS and CDR2 SASEGT. The CDR3 protein is CASSQQRATEAFF. CDR3 DNA sequence: TGTGCCAGCAGCCAACAGAGAGCCACTGAAGCTTTCTTT.

The gene calls are TRBV5-1 and TRBJ2-7; D remains ambiguous. Trimming cost V 0 bases and J 2 bases, with 12 bases left between them. CDR3 length: 15 amino acids. Germline loops: CDR1 SGHRS, CDR2 YFSETQ. The CDR3 region is CASSLALEKAYEQYF. For the CDR3, the DNA is TGCGCCAGCAGCTTGGCCTTGGAAAAGGCCTACGAGCAGTACTTC.

This chain uses TRBV2 with TRBJ1-5, with D possibly matching TRBD1 (6 bases). Between the trimmed V and J ends, which lost 5 bases and 6 bases, there was a span of 8 bases. The V gene's germline CDR1 is SNHLY and CDR2 FYNNEI. The CDR3 runs 12 residues. CDR3 bases: TGTGCCAGCAGTCAGGGGATTCAGCCCCAGCATTTT. Translating it yields CASSQGIQPQHF.

This sequence joins TRBV5-1 and TRBJ2-5; 9 bases are shared with TRBD1. V dropped 0 bases and J dropped 4; count of bases not matched to a gene: 1. Germline V gene sequence: CDR1 SGHRS, CDR2 YFSETQ. The CDR3 loop spans 14 amino acids. The CDR3 here is CASSLGGQGETQYF. The CDR3 nucleotides read TGCGCCAGCAGCTTGGGGGGACAGGGAGAGACCCAGTACTTC.

V gene TRBV7-6 combines with J gene TRBJ2-5, with unresolved D. CDR1 is SGHVS, CDR2 FNYEAQ, per germline. The CDR3 runs 12 residues. V gave up 0 bases and J gave up 4 bases, with 3 bases separating them. CDR3 in amino acids: CASSLAAETQYF. CDR3 coding DNA: TGTGCCAGCAGCTTAGCTGCAGAGACCCAGTACTTC.

The chain combines TRBV30 with TRBJ1-4; tentative D call: TRBD1 (6 bases). Trimming left V 8 bases short and J 3 bases short, with 16 bases between. The CDR3 runs 14 residues. CDR1 is GTSNPN, CDR2 SVGIG, per germline (reference sequence). The CDR3 here is CALPSGTSNEKLFF. For the CDR3, the DNA is TGTGCCCTTCCATCCGGGACATCTAATGAAAAACTGTTTTTT.

V and J are TRBV7-9 and TRBJ1-2; D gene ambiguous. This CDR3 comprises 13 residues. CDR1 SEHNR and CDR2 FQNEAQ come from the germline V gene (reference sequence). Trimming took off 5 bases at V and 3 bases at J, with 10 bases between the two ends. CDR3 amino acids: CASSAERYYGYTF. CDR3 coding DNA: TGTGCCAGCAGCGCCGAGAGGTACTATGGCTACACCTTC.

The genes are TRBV7-9 and TRBJ2-5, with a weak D call TRBD1 (7 bases). Trimming removed 1 base from V and 3 bases from J, with 12 bases in between. The germline V gene has CDR1 SEHNR and CDR2 FQNEAQ (reference sequence). The CDR3 contains 15 residues. CDR3 bases: TGTGCCAGCAGCTTAGTTGGAGGGACAGAAGAGACCCAGTACTTC. It encodes CASSLVGGTEETQYF.

The chain links TRBV9 to TRBJ2-3; 7 bases are a match to TRBD2. After removal of 0 bases from V and 2 bases from J, the junction contained 6 bases not matched to a gene. The CDR3 spans 16 residues. Germline loops: CDR1 SGDLS, CDR2 YYNGEE. The CDR3 protein is CASSVGLAEATDTQYF. CDR3 DNA sequence: TGTGCCAGCAGCGTAGGGCTAGCGGAGGCCACAGATACGCAGTATTTT.

The gene calls are TRBV6-6 and TRBJ2-5, with TRBD2 identical over 9 bases. CDR3 length: 15 residues. The ends lost 1 base at V and 4 bases at J; junction bases unmatched: 4. The germline V gene has CDR1 MNHNY and CDR2 SVGAGI (reference sequence). CDR3 nucleotide sequence: TGTGCCAGCAGTTACTTTAGCGGGAGTCGAGAGACCCAGTACTTC. Protein: CASSYFSGSRETQYF.

The V gene is TRBV9, the J gene TRBJ1-3, with D uncertain. Trimming pared 0 bases from V and 0 bases from J, leaving 13 bases between. The CDR3 runs to 17 residues. Germline CDR1 SGDLS, CDR2 YYNGEE. In DNA form, the CDR3 reads TGTGCCAGCAGCGTAGATCAGGCCGCCGTCTCTGGAAACACCATATATTTT. It translates to CASSVDQAAVSGNTIYF.

The chain is built from TRBV6-5 and TRBJ2-2, with 7 bases lining up with TRBD2. Losses at the gene ends were 4 bases for V and 3 bases for J; bases not matched to a gene: 5. The CDR3 spans 15 residues. The V gene's germline CDR1 is MNHEY and CDR2 SVGAGI. CDR3 residues: CASSWGGYDTGELFF. The CDR3, as DNA: TGTGCCAGCAGTTGGGGGGGGTACGACACCGGGGAGCTGTTTTTT.

The gene calls are TRBV5-5 and TRBJ1-5, with unresolved D. CDR3 size: 16 residues. CDR1 is SGHKS and CDR2 is YYEKEE in the germline V gene (reference sequence). V shed 4 bases and J shed 3 bases, with 17 bases lying between them. CDR3 in amino acids: CASSILFQDSNQPQHF. DNA of the CDR3: TGTGCCAGCAGCATTCTCTTCCAGGATTCCAATCAGCCCCAGCATTTT.

This chain's CDR3 is CAWSSTSRNEQFF. DNA of the CDR3: TGTGCCTGGAGCAGTACTAGCCGCAATGAGCAGTTCTTC. The V and J genes are TRBV30 and TRBJ2-1, with D perhaps matching TRBD2 (6 bases). V gave up 3 bases and J gave up 6 bases, with 12 bases separating them. Germline V lookup: CDR1 GTSNPN, CDR2 SVGIG (reference sequence). The CDR3 contains 13 residues.

J is TRBJ2-7 and V is TRBV5-1; the D call may be TRBD1 or TRBD2 (5 bases each). This CDR3 spans 17 amino acids. Germline-derived CDR1 and CDR2 are SGHRS and YFSETQ. V gave up 0 bases and J gave up 3 bases, with 19 bases separating them. CDR3 bases: TGCGCCAGCAGCTTGGGGGACCCAGGATGGGGGAACTACGAGCAGTACTTC. It codes for CASSLGDPGWGNYEQYF.

The chain couples TRBV19 to TRBJ1-5; TRBD1 agrees at 9 bases. The CDR3 has 17 residues. V shed 6 bases and J 3 bases; nucleotides not matched to a gene: 12. CDR1 is LNHDA and CDR2 is SQIVND in the germline V gene (reference sequence). The CDR3, as DNA: TGTGCCAGTAGCCTAACAGGGGGCGCGGAAGACAATCAGCCCCAGCATTTT. This gives the protein CASSLTGGAEDNQPQHF.

This clone was observed a handful of times. The chain employs TRBV10-3 and TRBJ1-2, with D maybe TRBD1 (5 bases). V lost 10 bases and J lost 4, with 22 bases in between. This CDR3 has 15 residues. Per the germline V gene, CDR1 is ENHRY and CDR2 is SYGVKD. CDR3 bases: TGTGCCACCACGGAAAGACAGAATCCAACCTATGGCTACACCTTC. Translating it yields CATTERQNPTYGYTF.